This TCR beta chain was identified during a study of cytomegalovirus exposure and HLA in healthy donors. Looking at the study overall: Genotyping of roughly 400 donors showed that about 79% belonged to the Caucasian-associated ancestry cluster.

CDR1 is SGHRS and CDR2 is YFSETQ in the germline V gene. V lost 5 bases to trimming and J lost 5 bases; unmatched junction nucleotides: 10. This CDR3 is built from 16 residues. 13 Jbeta primers and 60 Vbeta primers were used for the PCR. The table came from immunoSEQ multiplex PCR; TCRdb's copy has only in-frame clones and leaves some out. This repertoire shows 90,000 to 100,000 clones, approximately 72% found once; its top ten account for 2.5% to 4%. The sequenced sample consisted of PBMCs. The rearrangement joins TRBV5-1 to TRBJ1-6, with 7 bases that match TRBD1. This receptor was obtained from a woman between 40 and 55 years old in good health and CMV-seronegative. DNA of the CDR3: TGCGCCAGCAGTTTAAAACCCGACAGGGATAATTCACCCCTCCACTTT. Translating gives CASSLKPDRDNSPLHF.